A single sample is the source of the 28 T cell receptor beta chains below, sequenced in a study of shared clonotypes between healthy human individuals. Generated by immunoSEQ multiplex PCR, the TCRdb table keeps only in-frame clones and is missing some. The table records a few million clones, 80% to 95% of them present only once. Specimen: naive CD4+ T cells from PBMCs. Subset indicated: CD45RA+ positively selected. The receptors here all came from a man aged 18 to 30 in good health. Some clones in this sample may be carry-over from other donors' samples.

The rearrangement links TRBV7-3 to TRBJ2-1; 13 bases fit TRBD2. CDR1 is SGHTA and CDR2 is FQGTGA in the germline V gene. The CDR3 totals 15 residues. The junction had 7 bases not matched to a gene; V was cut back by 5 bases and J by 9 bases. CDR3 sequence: CASSRTSGSLGEQFF. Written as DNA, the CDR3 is TGTGCCAGCAGCAGGACTAGCGGGAGTCTGGGTGAGCAGTTCTTC.

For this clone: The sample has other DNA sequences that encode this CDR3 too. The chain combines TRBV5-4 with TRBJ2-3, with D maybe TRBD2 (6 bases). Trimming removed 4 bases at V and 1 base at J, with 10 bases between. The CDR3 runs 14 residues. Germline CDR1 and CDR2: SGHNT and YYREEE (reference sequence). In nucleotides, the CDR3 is TGTGCCAGCAGCCAAGGGACTGGCACAGATACGCAGTATTTT. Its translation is CASSQGTGTDTQYF.

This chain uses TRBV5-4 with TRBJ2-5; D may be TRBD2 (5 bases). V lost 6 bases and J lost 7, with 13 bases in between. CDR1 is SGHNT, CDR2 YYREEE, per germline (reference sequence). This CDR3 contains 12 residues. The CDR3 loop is CASTPLGGTQYF. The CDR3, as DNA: TGTGCCAGCACCCCTCTCGGAGGGACCCAGTACTTC.

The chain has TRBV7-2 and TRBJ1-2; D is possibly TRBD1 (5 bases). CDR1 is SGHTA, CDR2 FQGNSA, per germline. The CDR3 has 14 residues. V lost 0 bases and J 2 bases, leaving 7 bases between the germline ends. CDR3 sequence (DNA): TGTGCCAGCAGCTTAGCCAGGGCCAACTATGGCTACACCTTC. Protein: CASSLARANYGYTF.

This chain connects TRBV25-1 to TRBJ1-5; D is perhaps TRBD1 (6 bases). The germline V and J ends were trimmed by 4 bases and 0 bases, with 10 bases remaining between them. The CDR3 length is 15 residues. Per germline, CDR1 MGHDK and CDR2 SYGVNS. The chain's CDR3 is CASSADSDSNQPQHF. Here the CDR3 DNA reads TGTGCCAGCAGTGCGGACAGTGATAGCAATCAGCCCCAGCATTTT.

In DNA form, the CDR3 reads TGTGCCAGCAGTGGGTTAGCCGGGGGGGCCAACGTCCTGACTTTC. Its protein product is CASSGLAGGANVLTF. The chain employs TRBV2 and TRBJ2-6; D unresolved. This CDR3 has 15 amino acids. The V end lost 4 bases, the J end lost 4 bases, and 11 bases lay between the germline ends. Germline CDR1 SNHLY, CDR2 FYNNEI.

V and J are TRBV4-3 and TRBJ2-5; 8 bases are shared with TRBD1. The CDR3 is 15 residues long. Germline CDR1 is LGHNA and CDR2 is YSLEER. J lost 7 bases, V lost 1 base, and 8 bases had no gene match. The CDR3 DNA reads TGCGCCAGCAGCCAAGTCGGGACAGGTCGTGGGACCCAGTACTTC. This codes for CASSQVGTGRGTQYF.

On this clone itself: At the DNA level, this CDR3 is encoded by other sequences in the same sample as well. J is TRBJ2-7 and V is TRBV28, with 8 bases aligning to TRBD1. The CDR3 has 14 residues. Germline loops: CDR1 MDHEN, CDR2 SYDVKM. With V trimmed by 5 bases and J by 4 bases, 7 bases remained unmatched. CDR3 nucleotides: TGTGCCAGCAGTCTGTCCCGGGACAGGTACGAGCAGTACTTC. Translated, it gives CASSLSRDRYEQYF.

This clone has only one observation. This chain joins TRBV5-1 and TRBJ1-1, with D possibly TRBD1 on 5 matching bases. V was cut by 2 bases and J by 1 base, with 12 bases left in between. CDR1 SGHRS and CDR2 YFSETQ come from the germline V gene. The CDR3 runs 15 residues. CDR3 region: CASSFSGMENTEAFF. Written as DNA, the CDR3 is TGCGCCAGCAGCTTTTCAGGGATGGAGAACACTGAAGCTTTCTTT.

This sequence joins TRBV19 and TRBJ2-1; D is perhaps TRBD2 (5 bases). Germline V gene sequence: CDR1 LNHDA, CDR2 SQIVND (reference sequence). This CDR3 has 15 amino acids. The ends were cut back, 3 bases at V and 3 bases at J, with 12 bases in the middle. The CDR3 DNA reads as TGTGCCAGTAGTATTATGAGCGGAGACTACAATGAGCAGTTCTTC. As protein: CASSIMSGDYNEQFF.

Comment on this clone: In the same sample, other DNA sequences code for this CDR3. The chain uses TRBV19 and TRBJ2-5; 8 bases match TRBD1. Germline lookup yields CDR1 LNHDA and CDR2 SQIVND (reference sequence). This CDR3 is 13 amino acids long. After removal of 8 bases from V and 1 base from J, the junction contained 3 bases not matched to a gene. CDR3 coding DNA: TGTGCCAGTTCTGGACAGGGCCAAGAGACCCAGTACTTC. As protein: CASSGQGQETQYF.

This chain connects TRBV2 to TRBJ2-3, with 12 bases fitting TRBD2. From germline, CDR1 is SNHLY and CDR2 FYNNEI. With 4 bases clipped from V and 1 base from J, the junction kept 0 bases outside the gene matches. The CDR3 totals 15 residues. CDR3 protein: CASSASGRGTDTQYF. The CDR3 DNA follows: TGTGCCAGCAGTGCTAGCGGGAGGGGCACAGATACGCAGTATTTT.

CDR3 in amino acids: CASSLEGYNEQYF. In nucleotides, the CDR3 is TGCGCCAGCAGCTTGGAAGGGTACAACGAGCAGTACTTC. The rearrangement links TRBV5-1 to TRBJ2-7; unclear D gene. The CDR3 length is 13 residues. Trimming left V 0 bases short and J 5 bases short, with 9 bases between. Germline CDR1 SGHRS, CDR2 YFSETQ.

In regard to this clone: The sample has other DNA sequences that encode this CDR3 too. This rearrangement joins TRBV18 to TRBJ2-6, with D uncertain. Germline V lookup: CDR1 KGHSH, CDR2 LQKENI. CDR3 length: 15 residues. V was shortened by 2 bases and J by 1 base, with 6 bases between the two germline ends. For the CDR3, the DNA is TGTGCCAGCTCACCATCGGGTTCTGGGGCCAACGTCCTGACTTTC. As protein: CASSPSGSGANVLTF.

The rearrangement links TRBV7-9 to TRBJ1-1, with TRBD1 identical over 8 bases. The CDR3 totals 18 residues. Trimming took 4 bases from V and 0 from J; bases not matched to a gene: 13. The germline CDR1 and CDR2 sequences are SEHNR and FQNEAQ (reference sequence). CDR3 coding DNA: TGTGCCAGCAGCTCGTTTCGGGACAGGACCAGATTGAACACTGAAGCTTTCTTT. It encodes CASSSFRDRTRLNTEAFF.

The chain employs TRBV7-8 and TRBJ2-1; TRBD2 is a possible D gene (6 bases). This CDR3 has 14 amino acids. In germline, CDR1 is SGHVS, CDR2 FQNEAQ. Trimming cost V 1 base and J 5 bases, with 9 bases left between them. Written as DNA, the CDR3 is TGTGCCAGCAGCTTAGGGAGGGTGAACAATGAGCAGTTCTTC. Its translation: CASSLGRVNNEQFF.

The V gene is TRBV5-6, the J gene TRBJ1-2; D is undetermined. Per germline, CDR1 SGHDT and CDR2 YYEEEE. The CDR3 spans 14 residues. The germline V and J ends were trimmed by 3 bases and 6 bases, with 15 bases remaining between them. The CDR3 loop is CASSSHLKPNGYTF. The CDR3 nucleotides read TGTGCCAGCAGCTCCCACTTGAAACCTAATGGCTACACCTTC.

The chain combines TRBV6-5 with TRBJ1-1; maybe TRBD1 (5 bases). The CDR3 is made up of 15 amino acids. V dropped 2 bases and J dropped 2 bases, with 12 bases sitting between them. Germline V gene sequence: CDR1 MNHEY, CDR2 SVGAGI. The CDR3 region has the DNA TGTGCCAGCAGTTACGTCCGGGACGAAAACACTGAAGCTTTCTTT. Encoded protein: CASSYVRDENTEAFF.

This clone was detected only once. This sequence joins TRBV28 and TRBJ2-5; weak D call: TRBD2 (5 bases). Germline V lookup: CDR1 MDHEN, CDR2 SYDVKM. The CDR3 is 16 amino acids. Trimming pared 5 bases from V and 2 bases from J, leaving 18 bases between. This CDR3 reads CASSGRVSGLQETQYF. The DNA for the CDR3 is TGTGCCAGCAGTGGGCGGGTGAGCGGTCTACAAGAGACCCAGTACTTC.

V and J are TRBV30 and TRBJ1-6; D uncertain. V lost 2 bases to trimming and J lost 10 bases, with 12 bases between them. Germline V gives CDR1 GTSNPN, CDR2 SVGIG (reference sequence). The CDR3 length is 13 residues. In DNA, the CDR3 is TGTGCCTGGAGTAGGGCTGGGGAATCACCCCTCCACTTT. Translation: CAWSRAGESPLHF.

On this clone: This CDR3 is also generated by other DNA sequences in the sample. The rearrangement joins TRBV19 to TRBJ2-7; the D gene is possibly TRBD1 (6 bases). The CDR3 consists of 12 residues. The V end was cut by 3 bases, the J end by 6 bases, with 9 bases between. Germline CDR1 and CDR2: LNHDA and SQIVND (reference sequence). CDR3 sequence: CASSIRGGEQYF. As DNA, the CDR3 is TGTGCCAGTAGTATCAGGGGTGGCGAGCAGTACTTC.

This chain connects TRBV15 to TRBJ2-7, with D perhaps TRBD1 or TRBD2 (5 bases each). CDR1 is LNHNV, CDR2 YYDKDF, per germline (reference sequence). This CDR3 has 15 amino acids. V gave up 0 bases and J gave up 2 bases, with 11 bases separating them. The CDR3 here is CATSRERQGPYEQYF. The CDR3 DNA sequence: TGTGCCACCAGCAGAGAAAGGCAGGGACCCTACGAGCAGTACTTC.

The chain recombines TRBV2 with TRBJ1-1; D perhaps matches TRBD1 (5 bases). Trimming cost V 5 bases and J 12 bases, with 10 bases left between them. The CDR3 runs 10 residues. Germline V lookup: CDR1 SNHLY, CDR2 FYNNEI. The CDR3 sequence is CASSQGRSFF. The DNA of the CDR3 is TGTGCCAGCAGTCAGGGTCGGTCTTTCTTT.

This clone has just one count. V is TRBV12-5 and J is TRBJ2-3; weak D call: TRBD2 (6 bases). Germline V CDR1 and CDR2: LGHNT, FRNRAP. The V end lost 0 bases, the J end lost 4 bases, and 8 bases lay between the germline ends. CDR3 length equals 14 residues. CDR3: CASGLVGLSDTQYF. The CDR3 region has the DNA TGTGCTAGTGGTTTGGTGGGACTTTCAGATACGCAGTATTTT.

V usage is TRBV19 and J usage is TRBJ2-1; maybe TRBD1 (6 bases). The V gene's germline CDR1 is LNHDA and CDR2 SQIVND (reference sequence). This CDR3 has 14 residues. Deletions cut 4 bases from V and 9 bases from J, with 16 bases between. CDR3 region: CASSNWTVVSEQFF. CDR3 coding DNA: TGTGCCAGTAGTAATTGGACAGTCGTCAGTGAGCAGTTCTTC.

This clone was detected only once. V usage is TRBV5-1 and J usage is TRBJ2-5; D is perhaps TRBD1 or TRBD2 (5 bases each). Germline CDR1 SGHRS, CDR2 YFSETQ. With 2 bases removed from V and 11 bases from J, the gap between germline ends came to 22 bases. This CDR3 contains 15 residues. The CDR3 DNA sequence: TGCGCCAGCAGCTTCGTCGGGACCCACCCTAGGGAGCAGTACTTC. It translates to CASSFVGTHPREQYF. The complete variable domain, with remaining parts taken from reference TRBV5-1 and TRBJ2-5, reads KAGVTQTPRYLIKTRGQQVTLSCSPISGHRSVSWYQQTPGQGLQFLFEYFSETQRNKGNFPGRFSGRQFSNSRSEMNVSTLELGDSALYLCASSFVGTHPREQYFGPGTRLLVL.

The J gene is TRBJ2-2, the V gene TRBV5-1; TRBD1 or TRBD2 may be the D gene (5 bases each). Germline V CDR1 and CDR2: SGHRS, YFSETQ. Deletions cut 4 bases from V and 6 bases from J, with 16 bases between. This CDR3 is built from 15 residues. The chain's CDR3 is CASSPGASQSGELFF. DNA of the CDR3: TGCGCCAGCAGCCCCGGGGCTAGCCAATCCGGGGAGCTGTTTTTT. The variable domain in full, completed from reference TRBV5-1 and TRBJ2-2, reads KAGVTQTPRYLIKTRGQQVTLSCSPISGHRSVSWYQQTPGQGLQFLFEYFSETQRNKGNFPGRFSGRQFSNSRSEMNVSTLELGDSALYLCASSPGASQSGELFFGEGSRLTVL.

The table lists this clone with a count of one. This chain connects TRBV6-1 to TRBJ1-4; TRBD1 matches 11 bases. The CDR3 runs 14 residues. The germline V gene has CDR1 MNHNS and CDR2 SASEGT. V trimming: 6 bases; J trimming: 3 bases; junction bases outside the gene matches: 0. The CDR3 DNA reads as TGTGCCAGCAGGGGACAGGGGGCTAATGAAAAACTGTTTTTT. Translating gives CASRGQGANEKLFF.